Listed below are T cell receptor beta chains from one sample, sequenced in a study of read filtering for tumor transcriptome and immune sequencing. TCRdb redid the calling of the reads with MiXCR, one entry per CDR3 protein. The data contain some 40,000 distinct CDR3 sequences, roughly 10% of them singletons. Sequenced material: a population of CD138-negative cells sorted from bone marrow. Receptors originate from a donor aged 40 or over with multiple myeloma. Both conserved end residues are part of each CDR3. The D gene is left open where the match is weak. Size values are once, few and many counts, or a class for expanded clones, and some rows have none.

clone_size: many; cdr3_length: 14; d_call: TRBD1; v_call: TRBV5-1; j_call: TRBJ1-2; cdr3_aa: CASSPRQGSYGYTF; cdr3_nt: TGCGCCAGCAGCCCCCGACAGGGAAGCTATGGCTACACCTTC
clone_size: few; cdr3_length: 13; d_call: NA; v_call: TRBV10-3; j_call: TRBJ1-5; cdr3_aa: CAISESSNQPQHF; cdr3_nt: TGTGCCATCAGTGAGTCGAGCAATCAGCCCCAGCATTTT
clone_size: many; cdr3_length: 15; d_call: NA; v_call: TRBV7-2; j_call: TRBJ2-1; cdr3_aa: CASTPTTGWRDEQFF; cdr3_nt: TGTGCCAGCACCCCCACCACTGGGTGGAGGGATGAGCAGTTCTTC
clone_size: many; cdr3_length: 13; d_call: NA; v_call: TRBV20-1; j_call: TRBJ1-2; cdr3_aa: CSAFSTGNYGYTF; cdr3_nt: TGCAGTGCCTTCTCGACTGGAAACTATGGCTACACCTTC
clone_size: many; cdr3_length: 16; d_call: NA; v_call: TRBV28; j_call: TRBJ1-5; cdr3_aa: CASSFGSRGAYQPQHF; cdr3_nt: TGTGCCAGCAGTTTTGGTTCTAGGGGCGCTTATCAGCCCCAGCATTTT
clone_size: many; cdr3_length: 20; d_call: TRBD2; v_call: TRBV7-2; j_call: TRBJ2-1; cdr3_aa: CASSLAQVWASGTGYNEQFF; cdr3_nt: TGTGCCAGCAGCTTAGCGCAAGTTTGGGCTAGCGGAACGGGATACAATGAGCAGTTCTTC
clone_size: many; cdr3_length: 13; d_call: NA; v_call: TRBV6-1; j_call: TRBJ1-5; cdr3_aa: CASSESLHQPQHF; cdr3_nt: TGTGCCAGCAGTGAGTCCCTTCATCAGCCCCAGCATTTT
clone_size: NA; cdr3_length: 16; d_call: NA; v_call: TRBV10-3; j_call: TRBJ1-1; cdr3_aa: CAISESSTWWIIEAFF; cdr3_nt: TGTGCCATCAGTGAGTCATCGACATGGTGGATCATTGAAGCTTTCTTT
clone_size: many; cdr3_length: 17; d_call: NA; v_call: TRBV18; j_call: TRBJ1-2; cdr3_aa: CASSPPSLTGSNYGYTF; cdr3_nt: TGTGCCAGCTCACCACCGTCATTAACGGGATCTAACTATGGCTACACCTTC
clone_size: NA; cdr3_length: 13; d_call: NA; v_call: TRBV6-2/TRBV6-3; j_call: TRBJ2-3; cdr3_aa: CASSYPGPDTQYF; cdr3_nt: TGTGCCAGCAGTTACCCGGGGCCAGATACGCAGTATTTT
clone_size: many; cdr3_length: 15; d_call: TRBD1; v_call: TRBV11-2; j_call: TRBJ1-2; cdr3_aa: CASSPSGTGLDGYTF; cdr3_nt: TGTGCCAGCAGCCCTTCAGGGACAGGGTTGGATGGCTACACCTTC
clone_size: many; cdr3_length: 16; d_call: NA; v_call: TRBV11-2; j_call: TRBJ1-6; cdr3_aa: CASSPTAGSYNSPLHF; cdr3_nt: TGTGCCAGCAGTCCTACAGCAGGCTCCTATAATTCACCCCTCCACTTT
clone_size: many; cdr3_length: 14; d_call: NA; v_call: TRBV2; j_call: TRBJ2-3; cdr3_aa: CASSGRTHTDTQYF; cdr3_nt: TGTGCCAGCAGTGGACGGACACACACAGATACGCAGTATTTT
clone_size: many; cdr3_length: 16; d_call: TRBD1; v_call: TRBV19; j_call: TRBJ1-5; cdr3_aa: CASRRDRGNSNQPQHF; cdr3_nt: TGTGCCAGTAGGCGGGACAGGGGAAATAGCAATCAGCCCCAGCATTTT
clone_size: few; cdr3_length: 15; d_call: NA; v_call: TRBV3-1; j_call: TRBJ1-2; cdr3_aa: CASSRTDVTNYGYTF; cdr3_nt: TGTGCCAGCAGCCGCACGGACGTAACTAACTATGGCTACACCTTC
clone_size: many; cdr3_length: 16; d_call: TRBD2; v_call: TRBV2; j_call: TRBJ2-4; cdr3_aa: CASSDETSGAKNIQYF; cdr3_nt: TGTGCCAGCAGTGACGAGACTAGCGGAGCCAAAAACATTCAGTACTTC
clone_size: many; cdr3_length: 15; d_call: NA; v_call: TRBV10-2; j_call: TRBJ2-5; cdr3_aa: CASSESGRGGETQYF; cdr3_nt: TGCGCCAGCAGTGAGTCTGGCAGGGGGGGAGAGACCCAGTACTTC
clone_size: many; cdr3_length: 12; d_call: NA; v_call: TRBV19; j_call: TRBJ2-2; cdr3_aa: CASSTGFGELFF; cdr3_nt: TGTGCCAGTAGTACAGGGTTCGGGGAGCTGTTTTTT
clone_size: many; cdr3_length: 15; d_call: TRBD2; v_call: TRBV7-2; j_call: TRBJ2-1; cdr3_aa: CASSRGGDMYNEQFF; cdr3_nt: TGTGCCAGCAGTCGCGGGGGGGACATGTACAATGAGCAGTTCTTC
clone_size: few; cdr3_length: 14; d_call: TRBD2; v_call: TRBV10-2; j_call: TRBJ2-3; cdr3_aa: CASATSGVTDTQYF; cdr3_nt: TGCGCCAGCGCGACTAGCGGGGTTACAGATACGCAGTATTTT
clone_size: many; cdr3_length: 15; d_call: NA; v_call: TRBV10-3; j_call: TRBJ2-7; cdr3_aa: CAISGPGINSYEQYF; cdr3_nt: TGTGCCATCAGTGGTCCGGGAATTAACTCCTACGAGCAGTACTTC
clone_size: many; cdr3_length: 15; d_call: NA; v_call: TRBV7-3; j_call: TRBJ2-6; cdr3_aa: CASSPQGTGANVLTF; cdr3_nt: TGTGCCAGCAGCCCACAGGGTACTGGGGCCAACGTCCTGACTTTC
clone_size: many; cdr3_length: 14; d_call: NA; v_call: TRBV6-1; j_call: TRBJ2-7; cdr3_aa: CASRFAGPGYEQYF; cdr3_nt: TGTGCCAGCAGATTCGCAGGCCCTGGTTACGAGCAGTACTTC
clone_size: many; cdr3_length: 13; d_call: NA; v_call: TRBV2; j_call: TRBJ2-7; cdr3_aa: CASFPSLTYEQYF; cdr3_nt: TGTGCCAGCTTCCCTTCCCTTACCTACGAGCAGTACTTC
clone_size: NA; cdr3_length: 15; d_call: TRBD1; v_call: TRBV19; j_call: TRBJ1-5; cdr3_aa: CASKSVGTVNQPQHF; cdr3_nt: TGTGCCAGTAAGTCGGTAGGGACAGTCAATCAGCCCCAGCATTTT
clone_size: many; cdr3_length: 12; d_call: NA; v_call: TRBV20-1; j_call: TRBJ2-5; cdr3_aa: CSAFGRGETQYF; cdr3_nt: TGCAGTGCCTTCGGCAGAGGAGAGACCCAGTACTTC
clone_size: few; cdr3_length: 15; d_call: TRBD1; v_call: TRBV12-5; j_call: TRBJ1-5; cdr3_aa: CASGVTGGWFQPQHF; cdr3_nt: TGTGCTAGTGGTGTGACAGGGGGCTGGTTTCAGCCCCAGCATTTT
clone_size: many; cdr3_length: 13; d_call: NA; v_call: TRBV7-3; j_call: TRBJ2-7; cdr3_aa: CASSPGRGREQYF; cdr3_nt: TGTGCCAGCAGCCCCGGGCGGGGCAGAGAGCAGTACTTC
clone_size: many; cdr3_length: 16; d_call: NA; v_call: TRBV20-1; j_call: TRBJ1-5; cdr3_aa: CSARDRDRWNDQPQHF; cdr3_nt: TGCAGTGCTAGAGATCGCGACAGGTGGAACGATCAGCCCCAGCATTTT
clone_size: many; cdr3_length: 14; d_call: NA; v_call: TRBV28; j_call: TRBJ2-2; cdr3_aa: CAAEGHPNTGELFF; cdr3_nt: TGTGCCGCCGAGGGACATCCGAACACCGGGGAGCTGTTTTTT
clone_size: many; cdr3_length: 13; d_call: NA; v_call: TRBV3-1; j_call: TRBJ2-7; cdr3_aa: CASSSLSSGRRYF; cdr3_nt: TGTGCCAGCAGCTCCCTAAGTTCAGGGCGTCGGTACTTC
clone_size: many; cdr3_length: 16; d_call: TRBD1; v_call: TRBV18; j_call: TRBJ1-6; cdr3_aa: CASSPNDRAVNSPLHF; cdr3_nt: TGTGCCAGCTCACCTAACGACAGGGCGGTTAATTCACCCCTCCACTTT
clone_size: many; cdr3_length: 14; d_call: TRBD1; v_call: TRBV20-1; j_call: TRBJ2-1; cdr3_aa: CSASPTGGIDEQFF; cdr3_nt: TGCAGTGCTAGCCCGACAGGGGGGATCGATGAGCAGTTCTTC
clone_size: many; cdr3_length: 13; d_call: NA; v_call: TRBV7-6; j_call: TRBJ2-2; cdr3_aa: CASSLSRPGELFF; cdr3_nt: TGTGCCAGCAGCTTATCCCGACCCGGGGAGCTGTTTTTT
clone_size: many; cdr3_length: 15; d_call: TRBD1; v_call: TRBV6-1; j_call: TRBJ1-5; cdr3_aa: CASSEGTGGNQPQHF; cdr3_nt: TGTGCCAGCAGTGAAGGGACAGGGGGCAATCAGCCCCAGCATTTT
clone_size: few; cdr3_length: 13; d_call: NA; v_call: TRBV5-1; j_call: TRBJ2-2; cdr3_aa: CASSSRVTGELFF; cdr3_nt: TGCGCCAGCAGCTCCAGGGTCACCGGGGAGCTGTTTTTT
clone_size: many; cdr3_length: 15; d_call: TRBD1; v_call: TRBV19; j_call: TRBJ1-2; cdr3_aa: CASTSLDRGFEGYTF; cdr3_nt: TGTGCCAGTACCTCACTGGACAGGGGATTCGAGGGCTACACCTTC
clone_size: NA; cdr3_length: 15; d_call: TRBD1; v_call: TRBV18; j_call: TRBJ1-1; cdr3_aa: CASSPSEGAITEAFF; cdr3_nt: TGTGCCAGCTCACCGTCAGAGGGGGCCATCACTGAAGCTTTCTTT
clone_size: many; cdr3_length: 14; d_call: NA; v_call: TRBV11-2; j_call: TRBJ2-2; cdr3_aa: CASSLVREAGELFF; cdr3_nt: TGTGCCAGCAGCTTAGTTAGGGAAGCCGGGGAGCTGTTTTTT
clone_size: NA; cdr3_length: 16; d_call: TRBD2; v_call: TRBV6-2/TRBV6-3; j_call: TRBJ2-7; cdr3_aa: CASSHPWTSLLREQYF; cdr3_nt: TGTGCCAGCAGTCACCCATGGACTAGTCTGCTGCGGGAGCAGTACTTC